This TCR beta chain was observed in a study of stem cell transplantation in POMP-related autoinflammatory disease. Across the whole study: CD8+ T cells were low and CD4+ cells naive-skewed before transplant.

The CDR3 is 15 residues long. Germline V gene lookup returns CDR1 MNHNS and CDR2 SASEGT. Germline trimming cut 2 bases from V and 7 bases from J; bases unmatched to any gene: 8. Here immunoSEQ multiplex PCR was the method, and the copy in TCRdb shows in-frame clones only, minus some. The table has 25,000 to 30,000 clones, 80% to 85% seen once. The sequence derives from a human donor with POMP-related autoinflammation and immune dysregulation (PRAID). The chain links TRBV6-1 to TRBJ2-3; the match to TRBD2 covers 8 bases. Sequences were derived from CD4+ T cells from PBMCs, sampled before stem cell transplantation. The CDR3 here is CASSESAGGSHTQYF. CDR3 nucleotides: TGTGCCAGCAGTGAATCGGCGGGGGGATCCCATACGCAGTATTTT.